A selection of T cell receptor beta chains follows, all from one sample in a study of blood T cell repertoires in COVID-19. The assay was immunoSEQ multiplex PCR, and TCRdb's table has in-frame clones only and misses some. The sample holds some 150,000 clones, approximately 88% seen once. Sequenced: peripheral blood. The receptor set was obtained from a human donor in a cohort sampled during active COVID-19. Both conserved end residues are part of each CDR3. D genes are given only for firm matches. Some rows have no size entry. The others give once, few or many, or a class for an expanded clone.

abundance	d_gene	v_gene	j_gene	CDR3nt	CDR3aa
.	TRBD1	TRBV13	TRBJ1-4	TGTGCCAGCAGCAGTCGACAGGGTAATGAAAAACTGTTTTTT	CASSSRQGNEKLFF
.	.	TRBV6-5	TRBJ1-2	TGTGCCAGCAGGCGCCGAGGGGGCTACACCTTC	CASRRRGGYTF
.	.	TRBV5-6	TRBJ2-3	TGTGCCAGCAGCTTGCGACTAGGGGCCACAGATACGCAGTATTTT	CASSLRLGATDTQYF
.	.	TRBV29-1	TRBJ1-3	TGCAGCGTCCGGGGGGGCTCTGGAAACACCATATATTTT	CSVRGGSGNTIYF
once	TRBD2	TRBV7-2	TRBJ2-1	TGTGCCAGCACCCCAGGACTAGGCCTCTACAATGAGCAGTTCTTC	CASTPGLGLYNEQFF
.	.	TRBV2	TRBJ1-4	TGTGCCAGCAGTGAAGCGGTGGGGGGGACCCGCATGTTTTTT	CASSEAVGGTRMFF
.	.	TRBV28	TRBJ2-7	TGTGCCAGCAGGAACCAAGGGGCACTCTACGAGCAGTACTTC	CASRNQGALYEQYF
few	TRBD1	TRBV4-2	TRBJ2-7	TGTGCCAGCAGCCGACCGGGACAGGGGGCGTACGAGCAGTACTTC	CASSRPGQGAYEQYF
.	TRBD2	TRBV7-6	TRBJ2-7	TGTGCCAGCAGCTTAGAACCGGGACTAGCGGGTCCGGCCTCCTACGAGCAGTACTTC	CASSLEPGLAGPASYEQYF
.	TRBD2	TRBV10-2	TRBJ2-5	TGCGCCAGCAGTGAGGGGGGGGAGGGCGAGACCCAGTACTTC	CASSEGGEGETQYF
few	TRBD1	TRBV10-3	TRBJ2-7	TGTGCCATCAGTGCTCTTTCGGACAGGGGGGCCTACGAGCAGTACTTC	CAISALSDRGAYEQYF
.	.	TRBV3-1/TRBV3-2	TRBJ1-5	TGTGCCAGCAGCGCGAGCCGGGACATATATCAGCCCCAGCATTTT	CASSASRDIYQPQHF
once	TRBD1	TRBV27	TRBJ2-3	TGTGCCAGCAGTCGGCCGGACGGACAGGGGAGCACAGATACGCAGTATTTT	CASSRPDGQGSTDTQYF
.	TRBD1	TRBV7-3	TRBJ1-5	TGTGCCAGCAGTCAGGACAGGGTTAGCAATCAGCCCCAGCATTTT	CASSQDRVSNQPQHF
.	TRBD2	TRBV18	TRBJ2-1	TGTGCCAGCTCACCTACTGCCGGGACTAGCGTTAACAATGAGCAGTTCTTC	CASSPTAGTSVNNEQFF
.	TRBD2	TRBV5-1	TRBJ2-1	TGCGCCAGCAGCTCCCGTGGTAGCGGGATCGGCAATGAGCAGTTCTTC	CASSSRGSGIGNEQFF
once	TRBD1	TRBV11-2	TRBJ2-1	TGTGCCAGCAGCCCCGGGACAGGACTTTATGAGCAGTTCTTC	CASSPGTGLYEQFF
.	.	TRBV5-1	TRBJ1-1	TGCGCCAGCAGCTTGGGTTCCGTGAACACTGAAGCTTTCTTT	CASSLGSVNTEAFF
.	TRBD1	TRBV9	TRBJ1-2	TGTGCCAGCAGCGTGAGGACAGGGGTGGGTGGCTACACCTTC	CASSVRTGVGGYTF
.	TRBD1	TRBV6-5	TRBJ1-5	TGTGCCAGCAGTCCCGGGACAGGGGGTGATCAGCCCCAGCATTTT	CASSPGTGGDQPQHF